These 21 T cell receptor beta chains were sequenced from one sample in a study of cytomegalovirus exposure and HLA in healthy donors. PCR primers comprised 60 Vbeta and 13 Jbeta primers. The assay was immunoSEQ multiplex PCR, and TCRdb's table has in-frame clones only and misses some. The sample consists of about 110,000 clones, approximately 74% of them appearing once. The source material was PBMCs. The receptors were sampled from a woman aged 40 to 55 in good health and CMV-seropositive.

The genes are TRBV19 and TRBJ1-1; no clear D gene. CDR1 is LNHDA, CDR2 SQIVND, per germline (reference sequence). The CDR3 runs to 12 residues. V shed 1 base and J shed 5 bases, with 5 bases lying between them. The CDR3 sequence is CASSIGLTEAFF. The CDR3 bases are TGTGCCAGTAGTATAGGACTAACTGAAGCTTTCTTT.

As for this clone: Germline is not matched at one junction end, which may reflect a read error. This CDR3 is also generated by other DNA sequences in the sample. V usage is TRBV19 and J usage is TRBJ1-1; D not certain. The CDR3 contains 15 residues. Germline CDR1 LNHDA, CDR2 SQIVND (reference sequence). DNA for the CDR3: TGCGCCAGTAGTATAAGGCCGCGGGGGAACACTGAAGCTTTCTTT. Translation gives CASSIRPRGNTEAFF.

The chain joins TRBV7-2 to TRBJ2-5, with D hard to call. Germline lookup yields CDR1 SGHTA and CDR2 FQGNSA. V lost 5 bases, J lost 7 bases, and 17 bases lay in between. There are 14 residues in the CDR3. The CDR3 reads CASSEAQELGTQYF. The CDR3 bases are TGTGCCAGCAGCGAGGCACAAGAACTGGGGACCCAGTACTTC.

The rearrangement links TRBV2 to TRBJ2-2, with 8 bases matching TRBD2. This CDR3 contains 18 residues. V dropped 5 bases and J dropped 0; count of bases not matched to a gene: 11. The germline V gene has CDR1 SNHLY and CDR2 FYNNEI. The CDR3 spells CASSTGPSSGANTGELFF. CDR3 DNA: TGTGCCAGCAGTACCGGTCCGAGTAGCGGGGCGAACACCGGGGAGCTGTTTTTT.

The rearrangement links TRBV19 to TRBJ2-5; 8 bases match TRBD1. The length of the CDR3 is 13 residues. Per the germline V gene, CDR1 is LNHDA and CDR2 is SQIVND (reference sequence). Losses at the gene ends were 7 bases for V and 5 bases for J; bases not matched to a gene: 6. The CDR3 DNA is TGTGCCAGTAAGCAGGGGGCAGGGGAGACCCAGTACTTC. Translating gives CASKQGAGETQYF.

The rearrangement joins TRBV2 to TRBJ2-7; a possible D gene is TRBD2 (6 bases). The CDR3 is 16 residues long. The V end lost 6 bases, the J end lost 4 bases, and 22 bases lay between the germline ends. Germline loops: CDR1 SNHLY, CDR2 FYNNEI. The CDR3 region is CASRGAGRETRYEQYF. For the CDR3, the DNA is TGTGCCAGCAGGGGTGCGGGACGGGAGACTAGATACGAGCAGTACTTC.

The V call is TRBV7-3, the J call TRBJ2-1, with D perhaps TRBD1 (5 bases). V lost 0 bases and J 8 bases, leaving 14 bases between the germline ends. This CDR3 has 15 amino acids. Germline V gene sequence: CDR1 SGHTA, CDR2 FQGTGA. In DNA form, the CDR3 reads TGTGCCAGCAGCTTAACAGGGGTTCCTGCGGATGAGCAGTTCTTC. It translates to CASSLTGVPADEQFF.

CDR3 in DNA: TGTGCCACCAGCAGAGTACAGGGAAACGAGCAGTACTTC. It encodes CATSRVQGNEQYF. The V call is TRBV15, the J call TRBJ2-7, with D possibly TRBD1 on 6 matching bases. Per germline, CDR1 LNHNV and CDR2 YYDKDF (reference sequence). The CDR3 length is 13 residues. The V and J ends lost 1 base and 5 bases respectively, with 9 bases between them. Variable domain in full (rest from reference TRBV15 and TRBJ2-7): DAMVIQNPRYQVTQFGKPVTLSCSQTLNHNVMYWYQQKSSQAPKLLFHYYDKDFNNEADTPDNFQSRRPNTSFCFLDIRSPGLGDTAMYLCATSRVQGNEQYFGPGTRLTVT.

This clone has just one count. The chain employs TRBV19 and TRBJ1-2, with TRBD1 matching 10 bases. Germline CDR1 reads LNHDA; CDR2 reads SQIVND (reference sequence). The CDR3 spans 16 residues. Unmatched junction bases numbered 5, after V lost 4 bases and J lost 0 bases. This chain's CDR3 is CASSSSGTGANYGYTF. The CDR3 nucleotides read TGTGCCAGTAGTAGCTCCGGGACAGGGGCTAACTATGGCTACACCTTC.

The DNA for the CDR3 is TGTGCCAGTAGTGCAGGGACAGACAACTATAATTCACCCCTCCACTTT. Its translation is CASSAGTDNYNSPLHF. The chain combines TRBV19 with TRBJ1-6, with 7 bases matching TRBD1. The ends lost 5 bases at V and 3 bases at J; junction bases unmatched: 7. From germline, CDR1 is LNHDA and CDR2 SQIVND (reference sequence). This CDR3 is built from 16 residues.

V is TRBV10-3 and J is TRBJ2-1; 7 bases agree with TRBD2. Germline V gives CDR1 ENHRY, CDR2 SYGVKD. V lost 0 bases and J lost 7; bases outside the gene matches: 15. There are 18 residues in the CDR3. The CDR3 region has the DNA TGTGCCATCAGTGAGTCTATATTTGTGAGCGGGAAGGCTAATGAGCAGTTCTTC. This gives the protein CAISESIFVSGKANEQFF.

J is TRBJ1-2 and V is TRBV6-1; D ambiguous. CDR1 MNHNS and CDR2 SASEGT come from the germline V gene. Trimming removed 3 bases at V and 2 bases at J, with 7 bases between. The CDR3 totals 13 residues. CDR3 loop: CASSDYRNYGYTF. For the CDR3, the DNA is TGTGCCAGCAGTGATTACAGAAACTATGGCTACACCTTC.

J is TRBJ2-7 and V is TRBV5-5; 12 nucleotides align to TRBD1. Germline V gives CDR1 SGHKS, CDR2 YYEKEE (reference sequence). V trimming: 0 bases; J trimming: 7 bases; junction bases outside the gene matches: 5. The CDR3 has 15 amino acids. CDR3 coding DNA: TGTGCCAGCAGCTTGGGGGGACAGGGGGCGTGGGAGCAGTACTTC. Translation gives CASSLGGQGAWEQYF.

The V and J genes are TRBV27 and TRBJ1-1, with 9 bases matching TRBD1. V lost 5 bases and J lost 3; bases outside the gene matches: 4. CDR1 and CDR2 (germline): MNHEY, SMNVEV (reference sequence). The length of the CDR3 is 14 residues. The CDR3 DNA follows: TGTGCCAGCAGTCTCAGACAGGGGGACACTGAAGCTTTCTTT. It codes for CASSLRQGDTEAFF.

The chain links TRBV13 to TRBJ2-1; TRBD2 is a possible D gene (5 bases). The CDR3 spans 17 residues. Trimming cost V 0 bases and J 3 bases, with 15 bases left between them. The germline gives CDR1 PRHDT, CDR2 FYEKMQ (reference sequence). CDR3 sequence reads: CASSLGMTAEGYNEQFF. The CDR3, as DNA: TGTGCCAGCAGCTTAGGGATGACGGCCGAGGGCTACAATGAGCAGTTCTTC. The full variable domain, with the rest looked up from reference TRBV13 and TRBJ2-1, is AAGVIQSPRHLIKEKRETATLKCYPIPRHDTVYWYQQGPGQDPQFLISFYEKMQSDKGSIPDRFSAQQFSDYHSELNMSSLELGDSALYFCASSLGMTAEGYNEQFFGPGTRLTVL.

V gene TRBV5-1 combines with J gene TRBJ2-1; a possible D gene is TRBD1 (6 bases). This CDR3 comprises 14 residues. The V end lost 4 bases, the J end lost 0 bases, and 8 bases lay between the germline ends. Germline values: CDR1 SGHRS, CDR2 YFSETQ. CDR3 bases: TGCGCCAGCAGCCAGGACAGCTCCTACAATGAGCAGTTCTTC. It specifies CASSQDSSYNEQFF.

The chain links TRBV2 to TRBJ1-4; D may be TRBD1 (5 bases). V was shortened by 3 bases and J by 7 bases, with 9 bases between the two germline ends. Germline-derived CDR1 and CDR2 are SNHLY and FYNNEI. The CDR3 spans 13 residues. CDR3 loop: CASSDPRAEKLFF. The CDR3 nucleotides are TGTGCCAGCAGTGATCCCAGGGCTGAAAAACTGTTTTTT.

This chain joins TRBV5-1 and TRBJ2-7, with D tentatively TRBD2 (6 bases). CDR1 SGHRS and CDR2 YFSETQ come from the germline V gene. Trimming pared 0 bases from V and 4 bases from J, leaving 11 bases between. The CDR3 runs to 14 residues. The CDR3, as DNA: TGCGCCAGCAGCTTGGAGCGGGCCCCTTACGAGCAGTACTTC. This sequence encodes CASSLERAPYEQYF.

CDR3: CASSIGSGGPTDTQYF. The CDR3 coding sequence is TGTGCCAGTAGTATAGGGTCGGGGGGACCCACAGATACGCAGTATTTT. V usage is TRBV19 and J usage is TRBJ2-3, with 7 bases fitting TRBD2. Germline CDR1 and CDR2: LNHDA and SQIVND (reference sequence). The CDR3 length is 16 residues. Trimming cost V 1 base and J 2 bases; bases outside gene matches: 6.

The gene calls are TRBV6-4 and TRBJ1-2, with D perhaps TRBD1 (6 bases). The ends were cut back, 6 bases at V and 7 bases at J, with 21 bases in the middle. In germline, CDR1 is MRHNA, CDR2 SNTAGT. CDR3 size: 15 residues. The CDR3 loop is CASRASQGIRGGYTF. In DNA form, the CDR3 reads TGTGCCAGCAGGGCCTCACAGGGTATAAGAGGTGGCTACACCTTC.

This clone was observed a single time. This sequence joins TRBV4-1 and TRBJ1-1; TRBD1 agrees at 8 bases. Unmatched junction bases numbered 6, after V lost 3 bases and J lost 3 bases. Germline V gives CDR1 MGHRA, CDR2 YSYEKL. This CDR3 comprises 15 residues. CDR3 loop: CASSHRDRKDTEAFF. CDR3 in DNA: TGCGCCAGCAGCCACCGGGACAGGAAGGACACTGAAGCTTTCTTT.